These 31 T cell receptor beta chains were all obtained from the same sample, sequenced in a study of blood T cell repertoires in COVID-19. TCRdb's table, derived via immunoSEQ multiplex PCR, lists solely in-frame clones and lacks some. The data contain about 170,000 clones, about 83% of them singletons. Material for sequencing was PBMCs or T cells enriched from blood (not recorded which). The receptors come from a woman aged 45-65 years in a cohort exposed to, infected with or recovered from COVID-19 (not recorded which).

The chain has TRBV20-1 and TRBJ1-2, with 7 bases lining up with TRBD1. V lost 5 bases to trimming and J lost 12 bases; unmatched junction nucleotides: 9. CDR3 size: 11 residues. Germline lookup yields CDR1 DFQATT and CDR2 SNEGSKA (reference sequence). In DNA, the CDR3 is TGCAGTGCTCCGACGACAGGGTTGCACACCTTC. Translating gives CSAPTTGLHTF.

J is TRBJ1-1 and V is TRBV29-1; tentatively, D is TRBD1 (6 bases). V gave up 6 bases and J gave up 0 bases, with 11 bases separating them. The germline V gene has CDR1 SQVTM and CDR2 ANQGSEA. This CDR3 is built from 13 residues. CDR3 nucleotide sequence: TGCAGCGTGAACAGGGACATGAACACTGAAGCTTTCTTT. It yields the protein CSVNRDMNTEAFF.

The V gene is TRBV19, the J gene TRBJ1-1, with D unclear. CDR1 and CDR2 (germline): LNHDA, SQIVND (reference sequence). This CDR3 region has 13 residues. Trimming stripped 8 bases from V and 2 bases from J, with 12 bases between. CDR3 nucleotides: TGTGCCAGTGTGGTAAGAGGAAACACTGAAGCTTTCTTT. The encoded protein is CASVVRGNTEAFF.

V gene TRBV19 combines with J gene TRBJ1-5, with a possible D match to TRBD1 (5 bases). V was cut by 3 bases and J by 3 bases, with 9 bases left in between. The germline gives CDR1 LNHDA, CDR2 SQIVND (reference sequence). The CDR3 runs 14 residues. Written as DNA, the CDR3 is TGTGCCAGTAGTATCTACAGGAACAATCAGCCCCAGCATTTT. Its protein is CASSIYRNNQPQHF.

The genes are TRBV19 and TRBJ1-5; perhaps TRBD1 as D (5 bases). V was pared by 3 bases and J by 5 bases, with 17 bases between. This CDR3 spans 16 amino acids. Germline CDR1 LNHDA, CDR2 SQIVND (reference sequence). CDR3 protein: CASSISLTGRDQPQHF. The CDR3 DNA reads TGTGCCAGTAGTATTTCACTAACAGGTAGGGATCAGCCCCAGCATTTT.

The gene calls are TRBV6-2 or TRBV6-3 and TRBJ2-5; tentative D call: TRBD2 (6 bases). V dropped 6 bases and J dropped 10 bases, with 12 bases sitting between them. This CDR3 is 11 amino acids long. Germline V gene data show CDR1 as MNHEY and CDR2 as SVGEGT. DNA of the CDR3: TGTGCCAGCAGCACGGGAGTGTACCAGTACTTC. Residues: CASSTGVYQYF.

This chain uses TRBV10-1 with TRBJ2-1; D unclear. V shed 2 bases and J shed 3 bases, with 8 bases lying between them. The CDR3 is 14 amino acids. CDR1 is WNHNN and CDR2 is SYGVQD in the germline V gene (reference sequence). The chain's CDR3 is CASSEVLGYNEQFF. Written as DNA, the CDR3 is TGCGCCAGCAGTGAGGTGCTCGGCTACAATGAGCAGTTCTTC.

The CDR3 bases are TGTGCCAGCAGCCCCGGACAGGGTCTAAATCAGCCCCAGCATTTT. Translated, it gives CASSPGQGLNQPQHF. This rearrangement joins TRBV13 to TRBJ1-5, with TRBD1 identical over 8 bases. Germline trimming cut 5 bases from V and 4 bases from J; bases unmatched to any gene: 7. This CDR3 region has 15 residues. Per germline, CDR1 PRHDT and CDR2 FYEKMQ (reference sequence).

This clone has more than one count but fewer than ten. The chain uses TRBV5-1 and TRBJ2-7; tentatively, D is TRBD2 (6 bases). Germline lookup yields CDR1 SGHRS and CDR2 YFSETQ. The V end lost 4 bases, the J end lost 3 bases, and 11 bases lay between the germline ends. This CDR3 region has 13 residues. CDR3 bases: TGCGCCAGCAGCCCACCGGGGGACTACGAGCAGTACTTC. This translates into CASSPPGDYEQYF.

In this sample, this clone turned up a few times. The CDR3 protein is CASSWRGSPLHF. CDR3 DNA: TGTGCCAGCAGTTGGCGGGGATCACCCCTCCACTTT. J is TRBJ1-6 and V is TRBV28, with D uncertain. V shed 4 bases and J shed 10 bases, with 8 bases lying between them. The CDR3 is 12 amino acids. CDR1 is MDHEN and CDR2 is SYDVKM in the germline V gene.

This sequence joins TRBV20-1 and TRBJ2-1, with a possible D match to TRBD2 (6 bases). The V end lost 3 bases, the J end lost 7 bases, and 16 bases lay between the germline ends. Germline assignment: CDR1 DFQATT and CDR2 SNEGSKA (reference sequence). This CDR3 is 14 amino acids long. Here the CDR3 reads CSASGRRGRNEQFF. DNA of the CDR3: TGCAGTGCTAGTGGCAGGCGAGGGAGGAATGAGCAGTTCTTC.

V usage is TRBV7-3 and J usage is TRBJ1-1, with no clear D. Germline CDR1 and CDR2: SGHTA and FQGTGA. Trimming pared 6 bases from V and 4 bases from J, leaving 15 bases between. This CDR3 has 14 residues. CDR3 sequence reads: CASSSEPGTTEAFF. The DNA for the CDR3 is TGTGCCAGCAGTTCGGAGCCCGGCACCACTGAAGCTTTCTTT.

J is TRBJ2-5 and V is TRBV29-1; 11 bases are shared with TRBD1. Trimming took 3 bases from V and 9 from J; bases not matched to a gene: 6. The CDR3 loop spans 13 amino acids. Looked up from germline, CDR1 is SQVTM and CDR2 is ANQGSEA. The CDR3 bases are TGCAGCGTTGACGGGACAGGGGGGAATCCCCAGTACTTC. Protein sequence: CSVDGTGGNPQYF.

The J gene is TRBJ1-1, the V gene TRBV19, with D perhaps TRBD1 (5 bases). Germline CDR1 is LNHDA and CDR2 is SQIVND (reference sequence). The CDR3 length is 17 residues. With 3 bases removed from V and 4 bases from J, the gap between germline ends came to 21 bases. For the CDR3, the DNA is TGTGCCAGTAGTATCGTTTTCGAGGCGCAGGGTACCACTGAAGCTTTCTTT. Residues: CASSIVFEAQGTTEAFF.

This sequence joins TRBV18 and TRBJ2-7, with 9 bases lining up with TRBD1. The CDR3 is 15 amino acids. The V gene end was trimmed by 3 bases and the J gene end by 2 bases; junction bases not matched to a gene: 5. Per the germline V gene, CDR1 is KGHSH and CDR2 is LQKENI. CDR3 DNA: TGTGCCAGCTCACCCCCGGGACAGGGTCCCTACGAGCAGTACTTC. This gives the protein CASSPPGQGPYEQYF.

This clone was detected only a few times. The chain uses TRBV6-2 or TRBV6-3 and TRBJ2-7, with D unclear. The CDR3 is 12 amino acids. V lost 2 bases, J lost 7 bases, and 9 bases lay in between. Per germline, CDR1 MNHEY and CDR2 SVGEGT. The CDR3 here is CASSYDGREQYF. The CDR3 nucleotides are TGTGCCAGCAGTTACGATGGCAGGGAGCAGTACTTC.

The chain combines TRBV28 with TRBJ1-1; no definite D call. Trimming left V 3 bases short and J 6 bases short, with 14 bases between. CDR1 is MDHEN and CDR2 is SYDVKM in the germline V gene. This CDR3 has 14 residues. The CDR3 nucleotides read TGTGCCAGCAGTTTCCCAGGCGGGATCGCTGAAGCTTTCTTT. Protein: CASSFPGGIAEAFF.

Notes on this clone: The identical CDR3 is also encoded by other nucleotide sequences in the sample. V usage is TRBV12-3 or TRBV12-4 and J usage is TRBJ1-1; tentative D call: TRBD1 (5 bases). This CDR3 is built from 13 residues. The V end lost 2 bases, the J end lost 4 bases, and 8 bases lay between the germline ends. CDR3 loop: CASSLRQGTEAFF. CDR3 coding DNA: TGTGCCAGCAGTTTACGCCAGGGCACTGAAGCTTTCTTT.

The chain carries TRBV7-2 and TRBJ2-2; tentatively, D is TRBD2 (5 bases). Germline V lookup: CDR1 SGHTA, CDR2 FQGNSA. The V gene lost 7 bases and the J gene lost 5 bases, with 14 bases spanning the gap. This CDR3 comprises 14 residues. The CDR3 nucleotides are TGTGCCAGCACCCAGCGGATGGGGACCGGGGAGCTGTTTTTT. It encodes CASTQRMGTGELFF.

The chain couples TRBV4-2 to TRBJ2-7, with 14 positions matching TRBD2. This CDR3 has 18 residues. The germline V gene encodes CDR1 LGHNA and CDR2 YNFKEQ. Trimming removed 1 base from V and 6 bases from J; junction bases left unmatched: 11. This CDR3 reads CASSQALMTSGRESEQYF. The CDR3 DNA follows: TGTGCCAGCAGCCAAGCCTTGATGACTAGCGGGAGGGAGTCCGAGCAGTACTTC.

The chain joins TRBV27 to TRBJ2-5; D not certain. The length of the CDR3 is 12 residues. Germline V gene sequence: CDR1 MNHEY, CDR2 SMNVEV (reference sequence). V was pared by 6 bases and J by 1 base, with 6 bases between. This CDR3 reads CASRGLQETQYF. The CDR3 DNA reads as TGTGCCAGCAGGGGCCTCCAAGAGACCCAGTACTTC.

The CDR3 DNA reads as TGTGCCATCACCGTAGCACAGGTGAACACTGAAGCTTTCTTT. Its translation is CAITVAQVNTEAFF. The J gene is TRBJ1-1, the V gene TRBV10-3; TRBD1 is a possible D gene (5 bases). With 7 bases removed from V and 0 bases from J, the gap between germline ends came to 12 bases. Germline assignment: CDR1 ENHRY and CDR2 SYGVKD. This CDR3 contains 14 residues.

This chain links TRBV27 with TRBJ1-1; possibly TRBD1 for D (6 bases). Per germline, CDR1 MNHEY and CDR2 SMNVEV (reference sequence). Trimming shortened V by 0 bases and J by 5 bases, and 10 bases separated the two germline ends. The CDR3 covers 14 residues. The CDR3 DNA reads TGTGCCAGCAGTTTATCCAGGGGTGGTACTGAAGCTTTCTTT. This translates into CASSLSRGGTEAFF.

The chain recombines TRBV19 with TRBJ2-5, with 11 bases matching TRBD2. This CDR3 region has 16 residues. The germline V gene has CDR1 LNHDA and CDR2 SQIVND (reference sequence). After removal of 2 bases from V and 4 bases from J, the junction contained 6 bases not matched to a gene. Written as DNA, the CDR3 is TGTGCCAGTAGTATAAGACTAGCGGGATATGGAGAGACCCAGTACTTC. Protein: CASSIRLAGYGETQYF.

The rearrangement joins TRBV7-8 to TRBJ1-3; TRBD1 matches at 8 bases. The CDR3 is made up of 14 amino acids. V shed 4 bases, J shed 2 bases, and the junction held 1 base outside the gene matches. The germline V gene encodes CDR1 SGHVS and CDR2 FQNEAQ. CDR3 nucleotides: TGTGCCAGCAGCTCGACAGGGGCTGGAAACACCATATATTTT. Amino acid sequence: CASSSTGAGNTIYF.

The table lists this clone with a count of one. The chain is built from TRBV19 and TRBJ2-3, with TRBD2 matching 8 bases. V lost 6 bases and J lost 0; bases outside the gene matches: 5. This CDR3 has 15 amino acids. Germline lookup yields CDR1 LNHDA and CDR2 SQIVND (reference sequence). CDR3 sequence (DNA): TGTGCCAGTAGGAGCGGGGGCACTAGCACAGATACGCAGTATTTT. This encodes CASRSGGTSTDTQYF.

This chain links TRBV5-4 with TRBJ2-5, with TRBD1 matching over 7 bases. Germline V gene data show CDR1 as SGHNT and CDR2 as YYREEE (reference sequence). J was trimmed by 5 bases and V by 1 base; bases with no gene match: 5. The CDR3 totals 14 residues. The CDR3 DNA reads TGTGCCAGCAGCTTGCGAGGGGGCTGGGAGACCCAGTACTTC. It specifies CASSLRGGWETQYF.

The gene calls are TRBV6-5 and TRBJ2-4; 9 nucleotides agree with TRBD2. CDR3 length: 13 residues. J lost 8 bases, V lost 7 bases, and 6 bases had no gene match. The germline V gene encodes CDR1 MNHEY and CDR2 SVGAGI. CDR3 protein: CASTWGLADIQYF. The CDR3 bases are TGTGCCAGCACCTGGGGACTAGCCGACATTCAGTACTTC.

This sequence joins TRBV7-9 and TRBJ2-7; D gene ambiguous. The germline V gene has CDR1 SEHNR and CDR2 FQNEAQ (reference sequence). CDR3 length equals 14 residues. V shed 2 bases and J shed 2 bases, with 10 bases lying between them. The CDR3 loop reads CASSLQEATYEQYF. CDR3 coding DNA: TGTGCCAGCAGCTTACAGGAAGCTACCTACGAGCAGTACTTC. Supplemented by reference TRBV7-9 and TRBJ2-7, the full variable domain reads DTGVSQNPRHKITKRGQNVTFRCDPISEHNRLYWYRQTLGQGPEFLTYFQNEAQLEKSRLLSDRFSAERPKGSFSTLEIQRTEQGDSAMYLCASSLQEATYEQYFGPGTRLTVT.

This chain joins TRBV4-3 and TRBJ1-1; D remains ambiguous. The CDR3 loop spans 14 amino acids. Trimming removed 6 bases from V and 5 bases from J, with 16 bases in between. Germline CDR1 and CDR2: LGHNA and YSLEER. Written as DNA, the CDR3 is TGCGCCAGCAGACGAACGCAGGAAGGAACTGAAGCTTTCTTT. Amino acids: CASRRTQEGTEAFF.

The chain carries TRBV9 and TRBJ2-1; tentatively, D is TRBD2 (6 bases). With 4 bases removed from V and 4 bases from J, the gap between germline ends came to 9 bases. The germline CDR1 and CDR2 sequences are SGDLS and YYNGEE. This CDR3 region has 13 residues. CDR3: CASSLGTYNEQFF. The CDR3 nucleotides read TGTGCCAGCAGCCTCGGGACTTACAATGAGCAGTTCTTC. Supplemented by reference TRBV9 and TRBJ2-1, the full variable domain reads DSGVTQTPKHLITATGQRVTLRCSPRSGDLSVYWYQQSLDQGLQFLIQYYNGEERAKGNILERFSAQQFPDLHSELNLSSLELGDSALYFCASSLGTYNEQFFGPGTRLTVL.